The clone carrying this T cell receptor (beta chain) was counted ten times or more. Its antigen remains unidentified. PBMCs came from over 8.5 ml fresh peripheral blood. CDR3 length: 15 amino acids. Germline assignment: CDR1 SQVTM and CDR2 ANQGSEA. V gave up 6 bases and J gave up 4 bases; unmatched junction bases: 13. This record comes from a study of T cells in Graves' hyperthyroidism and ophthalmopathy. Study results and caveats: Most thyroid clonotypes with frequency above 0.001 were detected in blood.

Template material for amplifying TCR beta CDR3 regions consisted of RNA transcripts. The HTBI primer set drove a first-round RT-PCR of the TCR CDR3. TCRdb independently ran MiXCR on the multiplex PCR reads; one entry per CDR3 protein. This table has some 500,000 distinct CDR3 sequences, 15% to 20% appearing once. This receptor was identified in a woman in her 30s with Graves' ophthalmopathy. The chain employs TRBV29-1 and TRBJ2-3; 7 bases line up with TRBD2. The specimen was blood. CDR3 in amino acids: CSVLLADKRSDTQYF. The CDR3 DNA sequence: TGCAGCGTGCTTCTAGCGGACAAGAGGTCAGATACGCAGTATTTT.